This is a list of T cell receptor beta chains from one sample in a study of T cell changes during pregnancy in multiple sclerosis. TCRdb's table, derived via immunoSEQ multiplex PCR, lists solely in-frame clones and lacks some. The sample records approximately 57,000 clones, 91% being singletons. Sequencing was performed on peripheral blood, taken after pregnancy. These receptors originate from a female donor in good health, enrolled as a control in a pregnancy study. Each CDR3 is given with its conserved first and last residue. D genes are given only for firm matches. Size is omitted from some rows. Given values are once, few, many or a class for expanded clones.

V gene,D gene,clone size,J gene,CDR3 protein,CDR3 DNA
TRBV19,TRBD1,-,TRBJ1-5,CASSPLSGTGVYQPQHF,TGTGCCAGTAGTCCTCTCTCCGGGACAGGGGTTTATCAGCCCCAGCATTTT
TRBV19,-,few,TRBJ1-1,CASEAQTNTEAFF,TGTGCCAGTGAGGCGCAGACGAACACTGAAGCTTTCTTT
TRBV4-3,-,-,TRBJ2-7,CASSQGQSGSYEQYF,TGCGCCAGCAGCCAAGGACAGTCAGGCTCCTACGAGCAGTACTTC
TRBV28,TRBD1,-,TRBJ1-1,CASSFQGATDTEAFF,TGTGCCAGCAGTTTTCAGGGGGCGACGGACACTGAAGCTTTCTTT
TRBV19,TRBD2,-,TRBJ2-1,CASTVTSGSYNEQFF,TGTGCCAGTACTGTGACTAGCGGGAGTTACAATGAGCAGTTCTTC
TRBV19,-,once,TRBJ2-7,CASSGNRLGSYEQYF,TGTGCCAGTAGTGGGAACAGGTTGGGCTCCTACGAGCAGTACTTC
TRBV2,-,-,TRBJ1-1,CASSERGGTEAFF,TGTGCCAGCAGTGAAAGGGGGGGTACTGAAGCTTTCTTT
TRBV7-6,TRBD1,-,TRBJ1-2,CASSFGTGNDGYTF,TGTGCCAGCAGCTTTGGGACAGGGAATGATGGCTACACCTTC
TRBV7-6,TRBD2,once,TRBJ2-1,CASSLRLAGTYNEQFF,TGTGCCAGCAGCTTACGACTAGCGGGGACATACAATGAGCAGTTCTTC
TRBV12-5,TRBD1,-,TRBJ1-5,CASGALRDRVFPNQPQHF,TGTGCTAGTGGCGCCCTCCGGGACAGGGTTTTCCCAAATCAGCCCCAGCATTTT
TRBV7-2,-,-,TRBJ1-2,CASSSPGVNYGYTF,TGTGCCAGCAGCTCCCCAGGGGTAAACTATGGCTACACCTTC
TRBV10-3,TRBD1,-,TRBJ1-4,CAISESGTGTEKLFF,TGTGCCATCAGTGAGTCGGGGACAGGGACGGAAAAACTGTTTTTT
TRBV4-1,TRBD1,once,TRBJ1-5,CASSQDFRGQPQHF,TGCGCCAGCAGCCAAGACTTCAGGGGGCAGCCCCAGCATTTT
TRBV9,-,-,TRBJ2-2,CASSSKRAPNTGELFF,TGTGCCAGCAGCAGCAAGCGGGCCCCGAACACCGGGGAGCTGTTTTTT
TRBV10-2,-,-,TRBJ2-5,CASSESRMYQETQYF,TGCGCCAGCAGTGAGTCGAGAATGTACCAAGAGACCCAGTACTTC
TRBV6-5,-,-,TRBJ1-1,CASSYSSGSPGGAFF,TGTGCCAGCAGTTACTCGTCAGGTTCCCCTGGTGGAGCTTTCTTT
TRBV9,-,-,TRBJ1-5,CASSAGGRNQPQHF,TGTGCCAGCAGCGCGGGGGGGCGCAATCAGCCCCAGCATTTT
TRBV4-3,-,once,TRBJ2-2,CASSQAPGRSNTGELFF,TGCGCCAGCAGCCAAGCTCCAGGAAGATCGAACACCGGGGAGCTGTTTTTT
TRBV7-2,TRBD2,once,TRBJ2-5,CASSFTSGGQETQYF,TGTGCCAGCAGCTTCACTAGCGGGGGGCAAGAGACCCAGTACTTC
TRBV28,-,-,TRBJ1-4,CASLPGSEEKLFF,TGTGCCAGCCTCCCGGGTTCGGAGGAAAAACTGTTTTTT
TRBV7-7,-,-,TRBJ2-2,CASSLDWSTGELFF,TGTGCTAGCAGCCTCGACTGGAGCACCGGGGAGCTGTTTTTT
TRBV7-3,-,-,TRBJ2-6,CASSPSAGANVLTF,TGTGCCAGCAGCCCGTCGGCTGGGGCCAACGTCCTGACTTTC
TRBV20-1,-,-,TRBJ2-2,CSALSGGELFF,TGCAGTGCCTTAAGCGGGGGGGAGCTGTTTTTT
TRBV28,-,-,TRBJ1-1,CASTPAWPEAFF,TGTGCCAGCACTCCCGCCTGGCCTGAAGCTTTCTTT
TRBV28,TRBD1,-,TRBJ2-5,CASSPGGTGEETQYF,TGTGCCAGCAGCCCCGGGGGGACAGGGGAGGAGACCCAGTACTTC
TRBV11-2,TRBD2,-,TRBJ2-7,CASSFDGGRDYYTYEQYF,TGTGCCAGCAGCTTTGATGGGGGTAGGGACTACTACACCTACGAGCAGTACTTC
TRBV2,-,-,TRBJ2-5,CASSEAGRGQETQYF,TGTGCCAGCAGTGAAGCGGGTCGGGGCCAAGAGACCCAGTACTTC
TRBV6-1,-,-,TRBJ1-6,CASSARAEDNSPLHF,TGTGCCAGCAGTGCAAGGGCGGAGGATAATTCACCCCTCCACTTT
TRBV5-1,-,-,TRBJ1-4,CASSSQTGGTTNEKLFF,TGCGCCAGCAGCTCACAAACCGGGGGAACAACTAATGAAAAACTGTTTTTT